A single sample gave rise to the 20 T cell receptor beta chains below, sequenced in a study of cytomegalovirus exposure and HLA in healthy donors. Use of 60 Vbeta and 13 Jbeta primers characterized the PCR. The method was immunoSEQ multiplex PCR; TCRdb's version includes in-frame clones alone and lacks a portion of them. The table has about 120,000 clones, less than 85% seen once. The sample was PBMCs. All receptors come from a man aged 30-40 years in good health and CMV-seropositive.

This chain uses TRBV6-4 with TRBJ2-7, with D tentatively TRBD1 (5 bases). The CDR3 runs to 13 residues. CDR1 and CDR2 (germline): MRHNA, SNTAGT. V was trimmed by 5 bases and J by 1 base, leaving 9 bases between them. CDR3: CASSYGQSYEQYF. CDR3 nucleotide sequence: TGTGCCAGCAGTTACGGACAATCCTACGAGCAGTACTTC.

The rearrangement links TRBV4-1 to TRBJ2-1; D call uncertain. Germline lookup yields CDR1 MGHRA and CDR2 YSYEKL. V lost 3 bases and J lost 5, with 11 bases in between. The CDR3 runs to 14 residues. In nucleotides, the CDR3 is TGCGCCAGCAGCCAGATCCGGAGAAACAATGAGCAGTTCTTC. Residues: CASSQIRRNNEQFF.

This chain connects TRBV18 to TRBJ2-3, with 7 bases lining up with TRBD1. Germline lookup yields CDR1 KGHSH and CDR2 LQKENI. The J segment lost 5 bases and the V segment lost 4 bases, leaving 3 bases of the junction unmatched. The CDR3 length is 13 residues. CDR3 sequence: CASSLHRGDTQYF. CDR3 DNA sequence: TGTGCCAGCTCACTACACAGGGGAGATACGCAGTATTTT. The full variable domain, completed using reference TRBV18 and TRBJ2-3, is NAGVMQNPRHLVRRRGQEARLRCSPMKGHSHVYWYRQLPEEGLKFMVYLQKENIIDESGMPKERFSAEFPKEGPSILRIQQVVRGDSAAYFCASSLHRGDTQYFGPGTRLTVL.

The rearrangement links TRBV7-6 to TRBJ1-4; 8 bases line up with TRBD1. In germline, CDR1 is SGHVS, CDR2 FNYEAQ. This CDR3 has 14 amino acids. V lost 6 bases and J lost 7; bases outside the gene matches: 7. The CDR3 loop reads CASSPGQGSEKLFF. The CDR3 DNA is TGTGCCAGCAGTCCCGGACAGGGTTCTGAAAAACTGTTTTTT. The whole variable domain, remainder taken from reference TRBV7-6 and TRBJ1-4, is GAGVSQSPRYKVTKRGQDVALRCDPISGHVSLYWYRQALGQGPEFLTYFNYEAQQDKSGLPNDRFSAERPEGSISTLTIQRTEQRDSAMYRCASSPGQGSEKLFFGSGTQLSVL.

The V and J genes are TRBV6-5 and TRBJ1-6; D is uncertain. Germline assignment: CDR1 MNHEY and CDR2 SVGAGI. This CDR3 is built from 14 residues. Trimming removed 6 bases from V and 3 bases from J, with 9 bases in between. CDR3 amino acids: CASRGDGYNSPLHF. The CDR3, as DNA: TGTGCCAGCAGAGGAGACGGCTATAATTCACCCCTCCACTTT.

This chain uses TRBV29-1 with TRBJ2-5; 9 nucleotides match TRBD1. This CDR3 spans 15 amino acids. The V segment lost 3 bases and the J segment 5 bases; nucleotides outside the gene matches: 10. Germline-derived CDR1 and CDR2 are SQVTM and ANQGSEA. CDR3: CSVDRRTGVGETQYF. The CDR3 coding sequence is TGCAGCGTTGACCGAAGGACAGGGGTCGGGGAGACCCAGTACTTC.

The chain links TRBV7-3 to TRBJ2-1; 12 bases map to TRBD2. The CDR3 totals 16 residues. Germline V gene sequence: CDR1 SGHTA, CDR2 FQGTGA. Unmatched junction bases numbered 5, after V lost 4 bases and J lost 4 bases. The CDR3 here is CASSSPLAGGYNEQFF. The CDR3 DNA is TGTGCCAGCAGCTCGCCGCTAGCGGGGGGGTACAATGAGCAGTTCTTC.

The chain recombines TRBV19 with TRBJ2-7; tentative D call: TRBD1 (6 bases). This CDR3 is 13 amino acids long. Looked up from germline, CDR1 is LNHDA and CDR2 is SQIVND (reference sequence). V lost 11 bases, J lost 6 bases, and 20 bases lay in between. The CDR3 DNA is TGTGCCGGATGGGACACGACGCTGGGCGAGCAGTACTTC. This translates into CAGWDTTLGEQYF.

The chain has TRBV12-5 and TRBJ2-5, with D possibly being TRBD1 (5 bases). V lost 3 bases, J lost 4 bases, and 15 bases lay in between. The germline CDR1 and CDR2 sequences are LGHNT and FRNRAP. The CDR3 covers 15 residues. CDR3 nucleotides: TGTGCTAGTGGTTTCTCCCTAGGGGTAGGAGAGACCCAGTACTTC. As protein: CASGFSLGVGETQYF. Full variable domain (remainder filled in from reference TRBV12-5 and TRBJ2-5): DARVTQTPRHKVTEMGQEVTMRCQPILGHNTVFWYRQTMMQGLELLAYFRNRAPLDDSGMPKDRFSAEMPDATLATLKIQPSEPRDSAVYFCASGFSLGVGETQYFGPGTRLLVL.

V is TRBV5-1 and J is TRBJ1-1, with a weak D call TRBD1 (5 bases). Per germline, CDR1 SGHRS and CDR2 YFSETQ. The V end was cut by 7 bases, the J end by 0 bases, with 16 bases between. The CDR3 is made up of 15 amino acids. The CDR3 DNA is TGCGCCAGCCGCAACCTGGACATTATGAACACTGAAGCTTTCTTT. It encodes CASRNLDIMNTEAFF.

The gene calls are TRBV20-1 and TRBJ2-7; 7 nucleotides agree with TRBD1. This CDR3 is 11 amino acids long. V lost 6 bases, J lost 6 bases, and 5 bases stayed unmatched. CDR1 is DFQATT, CDR2 SNEGSKA, per germline (reference sequence). The CDR3 DNA sequence: TGCAGTGCAAAACAGGGGTTCGAGCAGTACTTC. Its protein product is CSAKQGFEQYF.

V and J are TRBV2 and TRBJ2-1, with D possibly TRBD2 on 6 matching bases. V was clipped by 8 bases and J by 0 bases, with 11 bases between them. CDR3 length: 14 amino acids. Germline CDR1 reads SNHLY; CDR2 reads FYNNEI. The CDR3 is CASRDGSSYNEQFF. The CDR3 region has the DNA TGTGCCAGCCGGGACGGGAGCTCCTACAATGAGCAGTTCTTC. Variable domain in full (rest from reference TRBV2 and TRBJ2-1): EPEVTQTPSHQVTQMGQEVILRCVPISNHLYFYWYRQILGQKVEFLVSFYNNEISEKSEIFDDQFSVERPDGSNFTLKIRSTKLEDSAMYFCASRDGSSYNEQFFGPGTRLTVL.

DNA for the CDR3: TGTGCCAGCAGTCGGTCAGGGGATTACGAGCAGTACTTC. Residues: CASSRSGDYEQYF. The chain has TRBV28 and TRBJ2-7; maybe TRBD1 (6 bases). V was trimmed by 5 bases and J by 4 bases, leaving 12 bases between them. This CDR3 spans 13 amino acids. Germline V gives CDR1 MDHEN, CDR2 SYDVKM.

V gene TRBV2 combines with J gene TRBJ1-1; D is unresolved. This CDR3 contains 11 residues. The germline CDR1 and CDR2 sequences are SNHLY and FYNNEI. V gave up 5 bases and J gave up 5 bases, with 6 bases separating them. The DNA of the CDR3 is TGTGCCAGCAGTCCGGGGACTGAAGCTTTCTTT. Translated, it gives CASSPGTEAFF.

This chain links TRBV18 with TRBJ1-1, with TRBD1 matching 8 bases. V was pared by 8 bases and J by 0 bases, with 8 bases of the junction left unmatched. This CDR3 comprises 15 residues. Germline loops: CDR1 KGHSH, CDR2 LQKENI. CDR3 nucleotides: TGTGCCAGCACGAGGACAGGGAACATGAACACTGAAGCTTTCTTT. Translation: CASTRTGNMNTEAFF.

The rearrangement joins TRBV7-8 to TRBJ2-7; D might be TRBD1 (5 bases). Trimming stripped 5 bases from V and 0 bases from J, with 11 bases between. Germline-derived CDR1 and CDR2 are SGHVS and FQNEAQ. The CDR3 is 14 residues long. CDR3 region: CASSPQENSYEQYF. DNA of the CDR3: TGTGCCAGCAGCCCACAGGAAAACTCCTACGAGCAGTACTTC. The full variable domain, rest sourced from reference TRBV7-8 and TRBJ2-7, is GAGVSQSPRYKVAKRGQDVALRCDPISGHVSLFWYQQALGQGPEFLTYFQNEAQLDKSGLPSDRFFAERPEGSVSTLKIQRTQQEDSAVYLCASSPQENSYEQYFGPGTRLTVT.

The chain combines TRBV5-4 with TRBJ2-3; no firm D call. The CDR3 loop spans 13 amino acids. Per the germline V gene, CDR1 is SGHNT and CDR2 is YYREEE (reference sequence). The ends were cut back, 3 bases at V and 6 bases at J, with 11 bases in the middle. The CDR3 DNA sequence: TGTGCCAGCAGCTCCGAGAGGCTCGATACGCAGTATTTT. As protein: CASSSERLDTQYF.

This clone was seen only once. This rearrangement joins TRBV7-8 to TRBJ1-2, with D unclear. Trimming took off 1 base at V and 7 bases at J, with 16 bases between the two ends. Germline loops: CDR1 SGHVS, CDR2 FQNEAQ. There are 15 residues in the CDR3. For the CDR3, the DNA is TGTGCCAGCAGCTTAGGGATCGGCCGCGCGGTTGGCTACACCTTC. Translating it yields CASSLGIGRAVGYTF. The full variable domain, completed using reference TRBV7-8 and TRBJ1-2, is GAGVSQSPRYKVAKRGQDVALRCDPISGHVSLFWYQQALGQGPEFLTYFQNEAQLDKSGLPSDRFFAERPEGSVSTLKIQRTQQEDSAVYLCASSLGIGRAVGYTFGSGTRLTVV.

The J gene is TRBJ2-7, the V gene TRBV6-1; a possible D gene is TRBD2 (5 bases). Per germline, CDR1 MNHNS and CDR2 SASEGT. The CDR3 totals 15 residues. The V end lost 4 bases, the J end lost 3 bases, and 16 bases lay between the germline ends. This CDR3 is CASSAEDLTYYEQYF. The CDR3 DNA sequence: TGTGCCAGCAGTGCGGAGGACCTAACATACTACGAGCAGTACTTC.

The CDR3 DNA is TGTGCCATCAGTGAGTCAGGGGGGACTAGCTTTGGCGAGCAGTACTTC. Translation gives CAISESGGTSFGEQYF. The rearrangement joins TRBV10-3 to TRBJ2-7, with 9 bases identical to TRBD2. The germline V gene encodes CDR1 ENHRY and CDR2 SYGVKD. This CDR3 comprises 16 residues. The V and J ends lost 0 bases and 6 bases, in that order; junction bases with no gene match: 9.